This TCR beta chain was documented in a study of blood T cell repertoires in COVID-19. Study-wide context: Sites in the United States, Italy and Spain provided acute and convalescent COVID-19 samples.

Data came from immunoSEQ multiplex PCR; TCRdb stores just in-frame clones and leaves some out. Here the sample spans approximately 70,000 clones, 70% to 90% being singletons. CDR1 and CDR2 (germline): GTSNPN, SVGIG (reference sequence). The V end was cut by 0 bases, the J end by 3 bases, with 12 bases between. The length of the CDR3 is 15 residues. The chain couples TRBV30 to TRBJ2-1; TRBD2 might be the D (5 bases). Sequences were obtained from peripheral blood. This receptor was obtained from a man in his 70s with active COVID-19. For the CDR3, the DNA is TGTGCCTGGAGTGTAATGGGCCGGGGCTACAATGAGCAGTTCTTC. This gives the protein CAWSVMGRGYNEQFF.